Listed here are 26 T cell receptor beta chains from one sample, sequenced in a study of blood T cells in healthy people across ages. A sample-barcoded 5' primer and a J-beta primer mix were used in a second PCR of roughly 6 to 11 cycles. TCRdb ran MiXCR on the 5' RACE reads and lists one entry per CDR3 protein. The table includes about 680,000 distinct CDR3 sequences, 45% to 50% detected once. Specimen: blood. The receptors originated from a woman aged 55-70 years in good health.

Here the CDR3 reads CASSGLGGAQANEQYF. CDR3 DNA: TGTGCCAGCAGTGGGTTGGGGGGTGCACAGGCCAATGAGCAGTACTTC. The chain combines TRBV2 with TRBJ2-5; D may be TRBD2 (6 bases). The CDR3 is 16 amino acids. Germline V gives CDR1 SNHLY, CDR2 FYNNEI. V was pared by 4 bases and J by 11 bases, with 26 bases between.

This clonotype was observed a single time. A much larger clone is a single base away; this may be a read error. V usage is TRBV5-5 and J usage is TRBJ2-7; TRBD2 agrees at 11 bases. The end of the DNA fits TRBJ2-5 better, so the J call may be wrong. This CDR3 has 15 residues. Per the germline V gene, CDR1 is SGHKS and CDR2 is YYEKEE (reference sequence). CDR3 amino acids: CASSKGLADQETQYF. The CDR3 DNA reads as TGTGCCAGCAGCAAGGGACTAGCGGACCAAGAGACCCAGTACTTC.

Ten or more counts support this clonotype. This chain connects TRBV7-2 to TRBJ2-7, with a possible D match to TRBD2 (5 bases). The CDR3 is made up of 14 amino acids. V was pared by 2 bases and J by 2 bases, with 10 bases between. Germline V gene lookup returns CDR1 SGHTA and CDR2 FQGNSA. The CDR3 DNA is TGTGCCAGCAGCTTATCCTGGACTGCCTACGAGCAGTACTTC. Protein product: CASSLSWTAYEQYF.

This chain uses TRBV11-3 with TRBJ2-3; D gene uncertain. Germline lookup yields CDR1 SGHNT and CDR2 YENEEA. The CDR3 extends over 16 amino acids. V was trimmed by 2 bases and J by 0 bases, leaving 12 bases between them. The CDR3 sequence is CASSLSSSASTDTQYF. The CDR3 bases are TGTGCCAGCAGCTTAAGTAGCTCGGCCAGCACAGATACGCAGTATTTT.

This clonotype was counted between two and nine times. The V and J genes are TRBV7-9 and TRBJ2-7, with D tentatively TRBD2 (5 bases). CDR1 is SEHNR, CDR2 FQNEAQ, per germline (reference sequence). This CDR3 spans 16 amino acids. Trimming took off 5 bases at V and 0 bases at J, with 17 bases between the two ends. CDR3 amino acids: CASSPPGVRSSYEQYF. For the CDR3, the DNA is TGTGCCAGCAGCCCGCCCGGGGTGCGGTCCTCCTACGAGCAGTACTTC. The full variable domain, with the rest looked up from reference TRBV7-9 and TRBJ2-7, is DTGVSQNPRHKITKRGQNVTFRCDPISEHNRLYWYRQTLGQGPEFLTYFQNEAQLEKSRLLSDRFSAERPKGSFSTLEIQRTEQGDSAMYLCASSPPGVRSSYEQYFGPGTRLTVT.

About this clonotype itself: A much larger clone lies one base from this, so it may be a read error. This CDR3 is CSASWGRDEQYF. The CDR3 nucleotides are TGCAGTGCTAGTTGGGGGCGCGATGAGCAGTACTTC. The V call is TRBV20-1, the J call TRBJ2-5; D is possibly TRBD1 (6 bases). V gave up 3 bases and J gave up 11 bases, with 16 bases separating them. CDR1 and CDR2 (germline): DFQATT, SNEGSKA (reference sequence). The CDR3 is 12 residues long.

This clonotype was recorded only once. The chain is built from TRBV10-3 and TRBJ1-5; D is ambiguous. Trimming took off 8 bases at V and 3 bases at J, with 8 bases between the two ends. CDR1 is ENHRY, CDR2 SYGVKD, per germline. The length of the CDR3 is 12 residues. The CDR3 region has the DNA TGTGCCATCGGGCCGAACAATCAGCCCCAGCATTTT. It yields the protein CAIGPNNQPQHF.

This clonotype was seen a handful of times. J is TRBJ2-7 and V is TRBV21-1; the table's D call, TRBD1, was not checked against the DNA. TRBV21-1 corresponds to a pseudogene. The CDR3 covers 14 residues. CDR3 residues: CASTPRDRRYEQYF. The CDR3 coding sequence is TGTGCCAGCACCCCCCGGGACAGACGCTACGAGCAGTACTTC.

J is TRBJ2-7 and V is TRBV7-2; weak D call: TRBD2 (5 bases). V lost 4 bases and J 1 base, leaving 11 bases between the germline ends. Germline assignment: CDR1 SGHTA and CDR2 FQGNSA. This CDR3 contains 14 residues. Written as DNA, the CDR3 is TGTGCCAGCAGCTCCCTAAGCGGATCCTACGAGCAGTACTTC. Protein sequence: CASSSLSGSYEQYF.

This clonotype was recorded at least ten times. The chain uses TRBV20-1 and TRBJ2-6; D is perhaps TRBD1 (7 bases). The CDR3 covers 14 residues. V was pared by 5 bases and J by 4 bases, with 12 bases between. Germline CDR1 is DFQATT and CDR2 is SNEGSKA (reference sequence). The CDR3 sequence: CSAAGQPGANVLTF. For the CDR3, the DNA is TGCAGTGCTGCGGGACAGCCAGGGGCCAACGTCCTGACTTTC.

CDR3 region: CASSLDPGAISPLHF. The CDR3 nucleotides read TGTGCCAGCAGCTTAGATCCGGGGGCAATTTCACCCCTCCACTTT. V gene TRBV7-2 combines with J gene TRBJ1-6; possible D gene TRBD1, 6 bases. The V gene's germline CDR1 is SGHTA and CDR2 FQGNSA. V lost 1 base and J 9 bases, leaving 13 bases between the germline ends. This CDR3 is built from 15 residues. The full variable domain, with the rest looked up from reference TRBV7-2 and TRBJ1-6, is GAGVSQSPSNKVTEKGKDVELRCDPISGHTALYWYRQSLGQGLEFLIYFQGNSAPDKSGLPSDRFSAERTGGSVSTLTIQRTQQEDSAVYLCASSLDPGAISPLHFGNGTRLTVT.

The rearrangement uses TRBV28 and TRBJ2-7, with unresolved D. The J call is in doubt because the DNA end fits TRBJ2-5 better. This CDR3 region has 12 residues. Looked up from germline, CDR1 is MDHEN and CDR2 is SYDVKM. The CDR3 loop is CASNQWEETQYF. CDR3 nucleotide sequence: TGTGCCAGCAATCAGTGGGAAGAGACCCAGTACTTC.

This sequence joins TRBV29-1 and TRBJ1-1, with D uncertain. CDR1 and CDR2 (germline): SQVTM, ANQGSEA. The CDR3 runs 13 residues. With 3 bases removed from V and 6 bases from J, the gap between germline ends came to 14 bases. The CDR3 loop reads CSVEGKGGPEAFF. The CDR3 bases are TGCAGCGTTGAGGGGAAGGGAGGCCCTGAAGCTTTCTTT.

The sample holds one count of this clonotype. This chain connects TRBV28 to TRBJ2-7; D is uncertain. The V end was cut by 3 bases, the J end by 6 bases, with 9 bases between. The CDR3 is made up of 12 amino acids. Germline V gene lookup returns CDR1 MDHEN and CDR2 SYDVKM. CDR3: CASSLMLSEQYF. In DNA form, the CDR3 reads TGTGCCAGCAGTTTGATGCTCTCCGAGCAGTACTTC.

The CDR3 DNA reads as TGCGCCAGCAGCTTGGGGCCGCAGTACAATGAGCAGTTCTTC. As protein: CASSLGPQYNEQFF. This chain links TRBV5-1 with TRBJ2-1; D unclear. The V gene's germline CDR1 is SGHRS and CDR2 YFSETQ. This CDR3 comprises 14 residues. V gave up 0 bases and J gave up 4 bases, with 8 bases separating them.

The genes are TRBV7-9 and TRBJ1-2; TRBD1 aligns across 8 bases. CDR1 and CDR2 (germline): SEHNR, FQNEAQ (reference sequence). The junction had 7 bases not matched to a gene; V was cut back by 3 bases and J by 7 bases. The CDR3 runs to 14 residues. The CDR3 coding sequence is TGTGCCAGCAGCTTCGGACAGGGCGAGGGTGGCTACACCTTC. It translates to CASSFGQGEGGYTF.

This clonotype was detected ten times or more. CDR3 protein: CASSSDGYEQYF. The CDR3 bases are TGTGCCAGCAGCTCGGACGGCTACGAGCAGTACTTC. The chain uses TRBV9 and TRBJ2-7; D is unclear. Trimming took 4 bases from V and 3 from J, leaving 8 bases between them. CDR3 size: 12 residues. CDR1 is SGDLS and CDR2 is YYNGEE in the germline V gene.

The V and J genes are TRBV9 and TRBJ2-1; either TRBD1 or TRBD2 may supply D (5 bases each). The V gene lost 3 bases and the J gene lost 6 bases, with 13 bases spanning the gap. CDR1 SGDLS and CDR2 YYNGEE come from the germline V gene. There are 14 residues in the CDR3. CDR3 nucleotides: TGTGCCAGCAGCGCCCCGAGGGGCCCCAATGAGCAGTTCTTC. Protein: CASSAPRGPNEQFF.

This clonotype was counted a few times. The J gene is TRBJ2-7, the V gene TRBV7-9, with TRBD1 as a possible D gene (6 bases). There are 15 residues in the CDR3. The V gene lost 2 bases and the J gene lost 5 bases, with 16 bases spanning the gap. Germline V gene data show CDR1 as SEHNR and CDR2 as FQNEAQ (reference sequence). This chain's CDR3 is CASSLRTGRIHEQYF. The CDR3 coding sequence is TGTGCCAGCAGCTTACGTACAGGGCGTATCCACGAGCAGTACTTC. Filled out from reference TRBV7-9 and TRBJ2-7, the complete variable domain reads DTGVSQNPRHKITKRGQNVTFRCDPISEHNRLYWYRQTLGQGPEFLTYFQNEAQLEKSRLLSDRFSAERPKGSFSTLEIQRTEQGDSAMYLCASSLRTGRIHEQYFGPGTRLTVT.

The V call is TRBV21-1, the J call TRBJ2-7; the DNA was not compared with TRBD1, the D call given in the table. TRBV21-1 is an annotated pseudogene. The CDR3 is 13 amino acids. In DNA, the CDR3 is TGTGCCAGCAGCAAAACAGGGGGTTCCGAGCAGTACTTC. Amino acid sequence: CASSKTGGSEQYF.

This clonotype appeared a few times. CDR3 bases: TGTGCCACCGACAGGGGGTTCTACAATGAGCAGTTCTTC. Translated, it gives CATDRGFYNEQFF. The chain uses TRBV10-3 and TRBJ2-1, with 9 bases lining up with TRBD1. In germline, CDR1 is ENHRY, CDR2 SYGVKD. The trim removed 10 bases at V and 3 bases at J, leaving 4 bases unmatched. The CDR3 has 13 residues.

The rearrangement uses TRBV7-3 and TRBJ2-5; D assignment may be TRBD1 or TRBD2 (5 bases each). Germline V gives CDR1 SGHTA, CDR2 FQGTGA. The CDR3 extends over 12 amino acids. V was shortened by 5 bases and J by 5 bases, with 9 bases between the two germline ends. The CDR3 nucleotides are TGTGCCAGCAGCGACAGCGGTGAGACCCAGTACTTC. Residues: CASSDSGETQYF.

This clonotype was detected only a few times. The rearrangement links TRBV9 to TRBJ2-7; D not resolved. Deletions cut 3 bases from V and 2 bases from J, with 15 bases between. The CDR3 is 15 amino acids. Germline CDR1 is SGDLS and CDR2 is YYNGEE. The CDR3, as DNA: TGTGCCAGCAGCGAGTCTGTCGGGCAGACCTACGAGCAGTACTTC. This codes for CASSESVGQTYEQYF.

The V call is TRBV7-3, the J call TRBJ2-7, with TRBD2 as a possible D gene (5 bases). Trimming removed 1 base from V and 0 bases from J, with 10 bases in between. The CDR3 length is 15 residues. Germline V lookup: CDR1 SGHTA, CDR2 FQGTGA. CDR3 coding DNA: TGTGCCAGCAGCTTAAACCCGGGGAGCTCCTACGAGCAGTACTTC. Its translation is CASSLNPGSSYEQYF.

The rearrangement links TRBV5-1 to TRBJ2-1, with D unresolved. The CDR3 has 13 amino acids. Germline lookup yields CDR1 SGHRS and CDR2 YFSETQ. The germline V and J ends were trimmed by 6 bases and 10 bases, with 17 bases remaining between them. Here the CDR3 DNA reads TGCGCCAGCAACGTCCAGACTTCCGTCGAGCAGTTCTTC. Amino acid sequence: CASNVQTSVEQFF.

On this clonotype: Being one base from a much bigger clone, this may be a read error. V usage is TRBV11-2 and J usage is TRBJ2-7; D gene ambiguous. The CDR3 totals 13 residues. CDR1 and CDR2 (germline): SGHAT, FQNNGV. Trimming removed 4 bases from V and 3 bases from J, with 10 bases in between. The chain's CDR3 is CASSSAELYEQYF. In DNA, the CDR3 is TGTGCCAGCAGCTCTGCAGAACTCTACGAGCAGTACTTC.